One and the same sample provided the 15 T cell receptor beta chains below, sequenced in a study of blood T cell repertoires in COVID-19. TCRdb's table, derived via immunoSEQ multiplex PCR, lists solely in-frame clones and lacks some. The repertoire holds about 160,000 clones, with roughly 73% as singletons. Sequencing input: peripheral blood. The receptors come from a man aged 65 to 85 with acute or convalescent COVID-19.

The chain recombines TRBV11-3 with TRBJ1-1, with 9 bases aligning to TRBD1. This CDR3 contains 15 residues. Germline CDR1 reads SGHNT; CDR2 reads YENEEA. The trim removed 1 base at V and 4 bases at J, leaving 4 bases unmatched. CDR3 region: CASSLATGGGTEAFF. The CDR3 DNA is TGTGCCAGCAGCTTAGCGACAGGGGGAGGCACTGAAGCTTTCTTT.

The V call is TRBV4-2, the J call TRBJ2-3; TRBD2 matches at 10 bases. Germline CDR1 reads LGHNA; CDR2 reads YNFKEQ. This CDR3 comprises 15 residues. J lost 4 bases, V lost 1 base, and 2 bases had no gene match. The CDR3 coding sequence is TGTGCCAGCAGCCAAGTAACTAGCGGGGCAGATACGCAGTATTTT. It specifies CASSQVTSGADTQYF.

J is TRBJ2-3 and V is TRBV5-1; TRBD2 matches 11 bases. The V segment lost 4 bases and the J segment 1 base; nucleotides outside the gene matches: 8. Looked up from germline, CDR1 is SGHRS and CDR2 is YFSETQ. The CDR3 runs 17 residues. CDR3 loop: CASSTPLAGVGTDTQYF. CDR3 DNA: TGCGCCAGCAGCACTCCACTAGCGGGAGTGGGCACAGATACGCAGTATTTT. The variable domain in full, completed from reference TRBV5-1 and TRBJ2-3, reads KAGVTQTPRYLIKTRGQQVTLSCSPISGHRSVSWYQQTPGQGLQFLFEYFSETQRNKGNFPGRFSGRQFSNSRSEMNVSTLELGDSALYLCASSTPLAGVGTDTQYFGPGTRLTVL.

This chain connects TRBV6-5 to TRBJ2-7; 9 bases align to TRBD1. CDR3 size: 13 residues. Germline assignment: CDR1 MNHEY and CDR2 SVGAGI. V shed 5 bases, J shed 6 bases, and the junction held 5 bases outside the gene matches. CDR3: CASSHRGRSEQYF. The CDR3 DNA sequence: TGTGCCAGCAGTCACAGGGGGCGGAGCGAGCAGTACTTC.

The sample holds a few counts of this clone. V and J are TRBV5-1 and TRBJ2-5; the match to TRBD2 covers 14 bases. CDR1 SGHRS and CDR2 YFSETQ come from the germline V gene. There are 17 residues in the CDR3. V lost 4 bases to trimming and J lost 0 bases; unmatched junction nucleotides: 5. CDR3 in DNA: TGCGCCAGCAGCACGGGACTAGCGGGGGTAAACCAAGAGACCCAGTACTTC. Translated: CASSTGLAGVNQETQYF.

CDR3 residues: CASSHPTSGRTDTQYF. Written as DNA, the CDR3 is TGTGCCAGCAGCCATCCGACTAGCGGCCGCACAGATACGCAGTATTTT. The chain combines TRBV3-1 (or the pseudogene TRBV3-2) with TRBJ2-3; 9 bases fit TRBD2. J gave up 1 base and V 3 bases, and 5 bases lay outside the gene matches. CDR1 is LGHDT, CDR2 YNNKEL, per germline (reference sequence). The CDR3 is 16 residues long.

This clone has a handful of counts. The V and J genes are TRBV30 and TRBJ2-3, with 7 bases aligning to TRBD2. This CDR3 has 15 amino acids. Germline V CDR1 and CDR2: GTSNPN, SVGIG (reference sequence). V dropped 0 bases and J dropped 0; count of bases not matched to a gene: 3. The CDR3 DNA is TGTGCCTGGAGTGTGGGTAGCGGGAGCACAGATACGCAGTATTTT. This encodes CAWSVGSGSTDTQYF.

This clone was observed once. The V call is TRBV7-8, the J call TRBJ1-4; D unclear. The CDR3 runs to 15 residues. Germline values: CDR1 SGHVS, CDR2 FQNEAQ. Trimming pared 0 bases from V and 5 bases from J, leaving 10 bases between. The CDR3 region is CASSLAGPRNEKLFF. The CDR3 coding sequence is TGTGCCAGCAGCTTAGCTGGTCCGAGGAATGAAAAACTGTTTTTT.

CDR3 sequence reads: CASSQDRGRSDTQYF. The CDR3 region has the DNA TGTGCCAGCTCCCAAGACAGGGGGCGCTCAGATACGCAGTATTTT. J is TRBJ2-3 and V is TRBV18; 10 bases match TRBD1. CDR3 length: 15 residues. In germline, CDR1 is KGHSH, CDR2 LQKENI. J gave up 4 bases and V 6 bases, and 7 bases lay outside the gene matches. Supplemented by reference TRBV18 and TRBJ2-3, the full variable domain reads NAGVMQNPRHLVRRRGQEARLRCSPMKGHSHVYWYRQLPEEGLKFMVYLQKENIIDESGMPKERFSAEFPKEGPSILRIQQVVRGDSAAYFCASSQDRGRSDTQYFGPGTRLTVL.

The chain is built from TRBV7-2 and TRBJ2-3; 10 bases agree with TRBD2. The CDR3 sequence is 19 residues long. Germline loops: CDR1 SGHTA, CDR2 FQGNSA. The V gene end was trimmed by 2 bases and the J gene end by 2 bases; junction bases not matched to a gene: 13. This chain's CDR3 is CASSLKLERGGLNTDTQYF. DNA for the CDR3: TGTGCCAGCAGCTTAAAACTAGAGCGGGGGGGTCTAAACACAGATACGCAGTATTTT.

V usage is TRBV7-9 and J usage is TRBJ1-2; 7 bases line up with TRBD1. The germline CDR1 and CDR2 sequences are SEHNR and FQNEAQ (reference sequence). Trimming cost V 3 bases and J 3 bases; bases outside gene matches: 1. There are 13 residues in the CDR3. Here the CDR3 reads CASSFGQDYGYTF. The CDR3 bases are TGTGCCAGCAGCTTTGGACAGGACTATGGCTACACCTTC.

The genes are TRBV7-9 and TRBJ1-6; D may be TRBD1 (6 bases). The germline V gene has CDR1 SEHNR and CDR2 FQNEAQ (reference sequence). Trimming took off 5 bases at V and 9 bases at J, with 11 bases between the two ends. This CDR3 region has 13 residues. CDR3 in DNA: TGTGCCAGCAGCGACAGGTTGACTTCACCCCTCCACTTT. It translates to CASSDRLTSPLHF.

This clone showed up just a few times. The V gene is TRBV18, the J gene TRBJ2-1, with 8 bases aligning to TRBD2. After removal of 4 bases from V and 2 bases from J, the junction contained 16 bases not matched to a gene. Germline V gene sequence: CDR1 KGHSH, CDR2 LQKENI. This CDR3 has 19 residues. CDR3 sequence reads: CASSRRTAETSATYNEQFF. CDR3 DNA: TGTGCCAGCTCACGACGAACAGCTGAGACTAGCGCGACCTACAATGAGCAGTTCTTC. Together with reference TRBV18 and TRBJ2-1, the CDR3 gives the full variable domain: NAGVMQNPRHLVRRRGQEARLRCSPMKGHSHVYWYRQLPEEGLKFMVYLQKENIIDESGMPKERFSAEFPKEGPSILRIQQVVRGDSAAYFCASSRRTAETSATYNEQFFGPGTRLTVL.

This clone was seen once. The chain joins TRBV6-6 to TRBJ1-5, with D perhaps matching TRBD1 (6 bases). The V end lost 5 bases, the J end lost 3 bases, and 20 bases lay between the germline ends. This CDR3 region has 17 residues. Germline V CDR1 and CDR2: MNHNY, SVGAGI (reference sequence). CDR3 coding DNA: TGTGCCAGCAGTCAATTCCCTACGACAGGCGCCAATCAGCCCCAGCATTTT. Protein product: CASSQFPTTGANQPQHF.

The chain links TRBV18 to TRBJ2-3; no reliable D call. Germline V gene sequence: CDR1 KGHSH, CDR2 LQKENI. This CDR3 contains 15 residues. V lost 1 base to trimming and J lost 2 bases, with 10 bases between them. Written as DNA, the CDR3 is TGTGCCAGCTCACCACTAGCCCCACCCACAGATACGCAGTATTTT. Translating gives CASSPLAPPTDTQYF.